These T cell receptor beta chains were read from a single sample in a study of blood T cell repertoires in COVID-19. This table comes from immunoSEQ multiplex PCR, and its TCRdb copy is limited to in-frame clones, with some not included. The profile shows about 20,000 clones, about 89% of them singletons. Material: peripheral blood. Receptor source: a human donor in a cohort sampled during active COVID-19. The CDR3 runs from the conserved cysteine through the conserved F or W. A D gene is named only where the DNA matches it firmly. Only part of the rows carry a size: once, few, many, or a class if the clone is expanded.

CDR3 length,D gene,J gene,clone size,V gene,CDR3 DNA,CDR3 protein
17,TRBD2,TRBJ2-1,-,TRBV27,TGTGCCAGCACCGTGCGGGGGGGTTCCTTCTCCTACAATGAGCAGTTCTTC,CASTVRGGSFSYNEQFF
18,TRBD1,TRBJ1-6,-,TRBV7-2,TGTGCCAGCAGCCCGGGACAGGGGTTGAGCTCCTATAATTCACCCCTCCACTTT,CASSPGQGLSSYNSPLHF
18,TRBD1,TRBJ2-7,-,TRBV5-4,TGTGCCAGCAGCCGCGAATTCAGAGGGACAGATTTAGCAAATGAGCAGTACTTC,CASSREFRGTDLANEQYF
15,-,TRBJ2-2,once,TRBV11-3,TGTGCCAGCAGCTTAGGTTTCAGATCCACCGGGGAGCTGTTTTTT,CASSLGFRSTGELFF
14,-,TRBJ2-1,once,TRBV18,TGTGCCAGCTCACTCCCGACAGAATACAATGAGCAGTTCTTC,CASSLPTEYNEQFF
14,TRBD1,TRBJ1-2,-,TRBV6-6,TGTGCCAGCAGCCAGACGACAGGGAACTATGGCTACACCTTC,CASSQTTGNYGYTF
14,TRBD1,TRBJ2-7,-,TRBV7-9,TGTGCCAGCAGCCAACGGACCTACAGGGGCGAGCAGTACTTC,CASSQRTYRGEQYF
15,TRBD2,TRBJ2-3,-,TRBV24-1,TGTGCCACCAGTGGCCTCAGCGGGAACACAGATACGCAGTATTTT,CATSGLSGNTDTQYF
13,TRBD2,TRBJ2-2,-,TRBV6-6,TGTGCCAGTAGCGGGTCAAACACCGGGGAGCTGTTTTTT,CASSGSNTGELFF
12,-,TRBJ1-6,-,TRBV28,TGTGCCAGCCGGGCGGGGGTAGCACCCCTCCACTTT,CASRAGVAPLHF
15,-,TRBJ1-5,-,TRBV7-2,TGTGCCAGCAGCTCGACATCAGGGGTGCGTCAGCCCCAGCATTTT,CASSSTSGVRQPQHF
12,-,TRBJ1-1,once,TRBV29-1,TGCAGCGTTAAGAGGGAGAACACTGAAGCTTTCTTT,CSVKRENTEAFF
15,TRBD1,TRBJ2-7,-,TRBV4-3,TGCGCCAGCAGCCAAGATTGGTCCACAGGGGGTCGGGAGTACTTC,CASSQDWSTGGREYF
14,TRBD1,TRBJ1-4,-,TRBV6-2/TRBV6-3,TGTGCCAGCAGTCCGGGACAGGGTTATGAAAAACTGTTTTTT,CASSPGQGYEKLFF
13,-,TRBJ1-5,-,TRBV2,TGTGCCAGCAGCACAACCGGCCGGGGGCCCCAGCATTTT,CASSTTGRGPQHF
15,-,TRBJ2-1,once,TRBV7-9,TGTGCCAGCAGCCCAGAGCGGTTAGTTTACAATGAGCAGTTCTTC,CASSPERLVYNEQFF